This T cell receptor (beta chain) appears in the sequencing data of a study of control samples from healthy donors and cancer patients (dated by TCRdb to 2018 to 2021). As to this clone: Its antigen remains undetermined. Base qualities were left out, and no much larger clone turns up one base away.

The junction shows trimming of 3 bases on V and 3 bases on J, and the gene matches do not reach 6 bases of it. Measured from the cysteine to the phenylalanine, the CDR3 is 16 residues long. Kept here is only the CDR3 DNA, which spans 48 bases and is read in frame from base 1. Per the germline V gene, MDHEN is the CDR1 and SYDVKM is the CDR2. Receptors were amplified or captured by the immunoSEQ multiplex PCR assay. TCRdb limited this immuneACCESS table to in-frame rearrangements with V and J called. A share of clones is missing; checked studies link under half to unresolved V genes, and the rest is unexplained. Recorded for this sample are 130,000 or so clones; around 94% of them occurred a single time. The ten top clones hold 13% to 15% of the sample.

Material for sequencing was PBMCs. This receptor was identified in a man in his fifties or sixties with colorectal cancer. The chain joins TRBV28 to TRBJ1-1; 11 nucleotides in the junction match TRBD1. The base sequence is TGTGCCAGCAGTTTGGGGACAGGGGGATGGGACACTGAAGCTTTCTTT. Its protein is CASSLGTGGWDTEAFF.